The 26 T cell receptor beta chains reported below all come from one sample, sequenced in a study of blood T cell repertoires in COVID-19. Repertoires were generated with immunoSEQ multiplex PCR, while TCRdb's copy carries only in-frame clones and drops some. The data contain about 340,000 clones, 91% of them singletons. Source material: peripheral blood. Source of these receptors: a young woman who had recovered from COVID-19.

The chain links TRBV5-6 to TRBJ2-1; 8 nucleotides match TRBD2. The CDR3 runs to 15 residues. Germline V gives CDR1 SGHDT, CDR2 YYEEEE. V trimming: 0 bases; J trimming: 3 bases; junction bases outside the gene matches: 2. CDR3 sequence reads: CASSLGGLVYNEQFF. In DNA form, the CDR3 reads TGTGCCAGCAGCTTGGGGGGACTAGTCTACAATGAGCAGTTCTTC. Combining the CDR3 with reference TRBV5-6 and TRBJ2-1 gives the whole variable domain DAGVTQSPTHLIKTRGQQVTLRCSPKSGHDTVSWYQQALGQGPQFIFQYYEEEERQRGNFPDRFSGHQFPNYSSELNVNALLLGDSALYLCASSLGGLVYNEQFFGPGTRLTVL.

This clone has just one count. The chain has TRBV6-2 or TRBV6-3 and TRBJ1-2; 7 nucleotides agree with TRBD1. Germline CDR1 is MNHEY and CDR2 is SVGEGT. J was trimmed by 4 bases and V by 3 bases; bases with no gene match: 8. There are 15 residues in the CDR3. The CDR3 DNA sequence: TGTGCCAGCAGTTATTCAGGGGGTTCCGGCTATGGCTACACCTTC. Translated, it gives CASSYSGGSGYGYTF.

The chain carries TRBV19 and TRBJ1-5; D perhaps matches TRBD1 (6 bases). Trimming pared 6 bases from V and 4 bases from J, leaving 13 bases between. This CDR3 spans 14 amino acids. Germline V gene data show CDR1 as LNHDA and CDR2 as SQIVND (reference sequence). The CDR3 is CASRLRGGNQPQHF. CDR3 sequence (DNA): TGTGCCAGTAGGCTCAGGGGCGGGAATCAGCCCCAGCATTTT.

This clone was found once. V and J are TRBV11-3 and TRBJ2-5, with TRBD1 as a possible D gene (6 bases). The CDR3 runs to 14 residues. Trimming left V 5 bases short and J 1 base short, with 11 bases between. Germline V CDR1 and CDR2: SGHNT, YENEEA. The DNA of the CDR3 is TGTGCCAGCAGCCCACAGGACAGCCAAGAGACCCAGTACTTC. As protein: CASSPQDSQETQYF.

The CDR3 is CASSPGFRTSGFTHNEQFF. The CDR3 DNA reads TGTGCCAGCAGCCCCGGCTTCCGGACTAGTGGCTTTACCCACAATGAGCAGTTCTTC. The V and J genes are TRBV7-2 and TRBJ2-1; 7 bases map to TRBD2. V lost 5 bases, J lost 5 bases, and 21 bases stayed unmatched. This CDR3 comprises 19 residues. Per the germline V gene, CDR1 is SGHTA and CDR2 is FQGNSA.

This clone is a singleton in its sample. This chain connects TRBV30 to TRBJ1-2; 8 nucleotides align to TRBD1. Unmatched junction bases numbered 7, after V lost 1 base and J lost 9 bases. CDR3 length: 13 residues. Germline lookup yields CDR1 GTSNPN and CDR2 SVGIG (reference sequence). The CDR3 spells CAWSGTGGRSYTF. DNA for the CDR3: TGTGCCTGGAGTGGTACAGGGGGTCGGAGCTACACCTTC.

The J gene is TRBJ2-6, the V gene TRBV5-1, with 10 bases that match TRBD1. This CDR3 has 20 residues. V was clipped by 0 bases and J by 0 bases; unmatched bases: 9. Germline-derived CDR1 and CDR2 are SGHRS and YFSETQ. The DNA for the CDR3 is TGCGCCAGCAGCTTGGGGGGACAGGGGCCCGCTTTCTCTGGGGCCAACGTCCTGACTTTC. Its protein product is CASSLGGQGPAFSGANVLTF.

The genes are TRBV4-3 and TRBJ2-3; TRBD2 aligns across 8 bases. Germline-derived CDR1 and CDR2 are LGHNA and YSLEER. The trim removed 1 base at V and 2 bases at J, leaving 14 bases unmatched. CDR3 size: 19 residues. The CDR3 region has the DNA TGCGCCAGCAGCCAAGTCTCTCCGGGAGGGCCAAAAGTCACAGATACGCAGTATTTT. It yields the protein CASSQVSPGGPKVTDTQYF.

For this clone: An end of the junction differs from the germline gene, which may be a read error. This chain links TRBV14 with TRBJ1-1; D not resolved. The CDR3 loop spans 12 amino acids. CDR1 is SGHDN and CDR2 is FVKESK in the germline V gene. CDR3 nucleotides: TGTGCCAGCAGCCAACAGAACCCTGAAGCTTTCTTT. It is translated as CASSQQNPEAFF.

The chain employs TRBV5-6 and TRBJ1-2; D is undetermined. The CDR3 loop spans 14 amino acids. The germline V gene encodes CDR1 SGHDT and CDR2 YYEEEE. Deletions cut 1 base from V and 5 bases from J, with 12 bases between. The DNA for the CDR3 is TGTGCCAGCAGCTTGCCCGACACGCTATATGGCTACACCTTC. Translating it yields CASSLPDTLYGYTF.

This clone was counted a few times. The chain links TRBV29-1 to TRBJ1-2; D call uncertain. This CDR3 has 10 amino acids. Germline CDR1 and CDR2: SQVTM and ANQGSEA. The V end lost 5 bases, the J end lost 8 bases, and 9 bases lay between the germline ends. The CDR3 nucleotides are TGCAGCGTTAACCAGGAAGGCTACACCTTC. This sequence encodes CSVNQEGYTF.

The rearrangement uses TRBV7-2 and TRBJ2-7, with TRBD2 as a possible D gene (6 bases). Trimming left V 4 bases short and J 2 bases short, with 18 bases between. There are 16 residues in the CDR3. The V gene's germline CDR1 is SGHTA and CDR2 FQGNSA. The CDR3 DNA is TGTGCCAGCAGCTATCAAGCGGGCATGAACGCCTACGAGCAGTACGTC. Translation gives CASSYQAGMNAYEQYV.

The rearrangement links TRBV19 to TRBJ2-7; 10 nucleotides line up with TRBD2. The germline CDR1 and CDR2 sequences are LNHDA and SQIVND (reference sequence). This CDR3 has 17 amino acids. With 7 bases clipped from V and 0 bases from J, the junction kept 12 bases outside the gene matches. For the CDR3, the DNA is TGTGCCAGTACCCTCCGGCTAGCGGGAGAGAGCTCCTACGAGCAGTACGTC. Its translation: CASTLRLAGESSYEQYV.

V usage is TRBV29-1 and J usage is TRBJ1-1; D may be TRBD1 (6 bases). The CDR3 runs 12 residues. From germline, CDR1 is SQVTM and CDR2 ANQGSEA. The V gene lost 7 bases and the J gene lost 4 bases, with 13 bases spanning the gap. CDR3 bases: TGCAGCGCCACACAGGGCTCCACTGAAGCTTTCTTT. It is translated as CSATQGSTEAFF.

V is TRBV7-9 and J is TRBJ1-2; D call uncertain. CDR3 length: 11 amino acids. Trimming left V 5 bases short and J 8 bases short, with 9 bases between. Germline lookup yields CDR1 SEHNR and CDR2 FQNEAQ (reference sequence). CDR3 nucleotide sequence: TGTGCCAGCAGCCCGGGGAGGGGCTACACCTTC. This sequence encodes CASSPGRGYTF.

DNA of the CDR3: TGCGCCAGCAGCTTGAGGGGGCCGGGTTCTGAAGCTTTCTTT. Residues: CASSLRGPGSEAFF. The chain combines TRBV5-1 with TRBJ1-1, with 7 bases aligning to TRBD1. With V trimmed by 1 base and J by 6 bases, 6 bases remained unmatched. This CDR3 has 14 amino acids. Germline loops: CDR1 SGHRS, CDR2 YFSETQ.

The chain recombines TRBV6-5 with TRBJ1-5; no definite D call. V lost 7 bases and J lost 6, with 13 bases in between. From germline, CDR1 is MNHEY and CDR2 SVGAGI. The length of the CDR3 is 13 residues. DNA of the CDR3: TGTGCCAGCACTCTGGGTGGAGGTCAGCCCCAGCATTTT. Its protein product is CASTLGGGQPQHF.

The count of this clone is one. This sequence joins TRBV29-1 and TRBJ1-1; TRBD1 might be the D (5 bases). The CDR3 totals 13 residues. The germline CDR1 and CDR2 sequences are SQVTM and ANQGSEA. V lost 3 bases and J lost 4, with 12 bases in between. The CDR3 loop is CSVDSRVGTEAFF. In DNA, the CDR3 is TGCAGCGTTGACTCCAGGGTAGGCACTGAAGCTTTCTTT.

V gene TRBV10-2 combines with J gene TRBJ1-2; 12 nucleotides line up with TRBD1. The CDR3 spans 18 residues. Germline V gene lookup returns CDR1 WSHSY and CDR2 SAAADI. Trimming took 4 bases from V and 4 from J; bases not matched to a gene: 13. This CDR3 reads CASSAGRGTGGVGYGYTF. The CDR3 nucleotides are TGCGCCAGCAGTGCAGGTCGGGGGACAGGGGGCGTAGGCTATGGCTACACCTTC.

The V gene is TRBV9, the J gene TRBJ1-2, with D possibly being TRBD1 (5 bases). Trimming took 4 bases from V and 6 from J, leaving 22 bases between them. CDR1 SGDLS and CDR2 YYNGEE come from the germline V gene. The CDR3 runs to 16 residues. CDR3 in amino acids: CASSSGDGSMGNGYTF. The CDR3 DNA is TGTGCCAGCAGCTCGGGGGACGGGTCGATGGGAAATGGCTACACCTTC. Complete variable domain (other parts from reference TRBV9 and TRBJ1-2): DSGVTQTPKHLITATGQRVTLRCSPRSGDLSVYWYQQSLDQGLQFLIQYYNGEERAKGNILERFSAQQFPDLHSELNLSSLELGDSALYFCASSSGDGSMGNGYTFGSGTRLTVV.

The rearrangement uses TRBV29-1 and TRBJ1-1; a possible D gene is TRBD1 (6 bases). This CDR3 has 12 residues. Germline CDR1 SQVTM, CDR2 ANQGSEA. Trimming took off 5 bases at V and 7 bases at J, with 14 bases between the two ends. The CDR3 coding sequence is TGCAGCGTTTGGACAGCTTCCAATGAAGCTTTCTTT. This encodes CSVWTASNEAFF.

The chain joins TRBV7-2 to TRBJ1-1; D is ambiguous. This CDR3 has 13 residues. Germline lookup yields CDR1 SGHTA and CDR2 FQGNSA. Trimming removed 2 bases at V and 6 bases at J, with 10 bases between. The CDR3 reads CASSLNMGAEAFF. As DNA, the CDR3 is TGTGCCAGCAGCTTAAATATGGGAGCTGAAGCTTTCTTT.

This clone has just a few counts. The rearrangement links TRBV21-1 to TRBJ2-7; the DNA was not used to check the table's D call, TRBD1. TRBV21-1 is annotated as a pseudogene. The CDR3 consists of 16 residues. The DNA of the CDR3 is TGTGCCAGCAGCAAAGTGGGGGACAGGGTTTATGACGAGCAGTACGTC. Protein: CASSKVGDRVYDEQYV.

This sequence joins TRBV7-7 and TRBJ2-3, with 8 bases lining up with TRBD1. The V segment lost 9 bases and the J segment 3 bases; nucleotides outside the gene matches: 17. The CDR3 is 17 residues long. Germline assignment: CDR1 SSHAT and CDR2 FNYEAQ (reference sequence). The CDR3 DNA reads TGTGCCAGGGGGGCTATGTGGGGACAGGCCCTGACAGATACGCAGTATTTT. It encodes CARGAMWGQALTDTQYF.

The V gene is TRBV11-2, the J gene TRBJ2-1; D gene uncertain. V lost 3 bases to trimming and J lost 2 bases, with 8 bases between them. CDR3 length: 14 residues. Germline values: CDR1 SGHAT, CDR2 FQNNGV. For the CDR3, the DNA is TGTGCCAGCAGCTTTGGGCAGGCCTACAATGAGCAGTTCTTC. Translated: CASSFGQAYNEQFF.

Only one count was recorded for this clone. The chain combines TRBV6-6 with TRBJ2-7, with 7 positions matching TRBD1. This CDR3 is built from 16 residues. V gave up 3 bases and J gave up 4 bases; unmatched junction bases: 12. Germline V lookup: CDR1 MNHNY, CDR2 SVGAGI (reference sequence). CDR3 amino acids: CASSYGTASQTYEQYV. CDR3 nucleotide sequence: TGTGCCAGCAGTTATGGGACAGCTTCACAAACGTACGAGCAGTACGTC.